This entry lists 9 T cell receptor beta chains sequenced from one sample in a study of blood T cells in healthy people across ages. Primers used in a second PCR of about 7 to 11 cycles were a sample-barcoded 5' primer and a J-beta primer mix. TCRdb passed the 5' RACE reads through MiXCR, listing each CDR3 protein once. The repertoire has 600,000 or so distinct CDR3 sequences, about 30% of them found once; the top ten carry approximately 14%. Sequences were obtained from blood. The receptors here all came from a woman older than 75 in good health.

This clonotype was seen a handful of times. V and J are TRBV14 and TRBJ1-5; the D is unclear. CDR3 length: 14 amino acids. Germline CDR1 SGHDN, CDR2 FVKESK. V was trimmed by 8 bases and J by 2 bases, leaving 13 bases between them. The chain's CDR3 is CASLAGYGNQPQHF. DNA for the CDR3: TGTGCCAGCCTCGCGGGGTATGGCAATCAGCCCCAGCATTTT. The full variable domain, its missing parts supplied by reference TRBV14 and TRBJ1-5, is EAGVTQFPSHSVIEKGQTVTLRCDPISGHDNLYWYRRVMGKEIKFLLHFVKESKQDESGMPNNRFLAERTGGTYSTLKVQPAELEDSGVYFCASLAGYGNQPQHFGDGTRLSIL.

The table lists this clonotype with a few counts. This rearrangement joins TRBV7-2 to TRBJ2-1; no firm D call. The CDR3 loop spans 12 amino acids. Trimming cost V 6 bases and J 7 bases, with 10 bases left between them. Germline CDR1 is SGHTA and CDR2 is FQGNSA. This CDR3 is CASSFGCNEQFF. The CDR3 DNA is TGTGCCAGCAGTTTCGGGTGTAATGAGCAGTTCTTC.

This clonotype occurred many times. The V and J genes are TRBV9 and TRBJ2-3, with D uncertain. The CDR3 is 16 residues long. V was cut by 3 bases and J by 0 bases, with 14 bases left in between. Germline V lookup: CDR1 SGDLS, CDR2 YYNGEE. CDR3 sequence reads: CASSAAVSASTDTQYF. As DNA, the CDR3 is TGTGCCAGCAGCGCGGCGGTCAGTGCTAGCACAGATACGCAGTATTTT.

This clonotype was counted at least ten times. V is TRBV29-1 and J is TRBJ2-5; 10 bases are a match to TRBD1. V dropped 7 bases and J dropped 5; count of bases not matched to a gene: 7. The CDR3 is 13 residues long. Germline lookup yields CDR1 SQVTM and CDR2 ANQGSEA. The CDR3 region is CSAGTGVVETQYF. The DNA of the CDR3 is TGCAGCGCAGGGACAGGGGTGGTGGAGACCCAGTACTTC.

This chain links TRBV6-1 with TRBJ1-3, with D hard to call. Germline loops: CDR1 MNHNS, CDR2 SASEGT. This CDR3 is built from 15 residues. With 1 base removed from V and 1 base from J, the gap between germline ends came to 8 bases. The CDR3 DNA follows: TGTGCCAGCAGTGAAGATTCGGGGTCTGGAAACACCATATATTTT. Protein sequence: CASSEDSGSGNTIYF.

This clonotype was seen repeatedly, ten times or more. Here the CDR3 DNA reads TGTGCCATCGGACTAGCGGGGTCTAGCACAGATACGCAGTATTTT. This translates into CAIGLAGSSTDTQYF. The chain links TRBV10-3 to TRBJ2-3, with 12 bases matching TRBD2. The CDR3 runs to 15 residues. Losses at the gene ends were 8 bases for V and 0 bases for J; bases not matched to a gene: 3. Looked up from germline, CDR1 is ENHRY and CDR2 is SYGVKD.

The gene calls are TRBV29-1 and TRBJ2-4; maybe TRBD2 (6 bases). Germline V CDR1 and CDR2: SQVTM, ANQGSEA. V was cut by 4 bases and J by 13 bases, with 20 bases left in between. This CDR3 is 13 amino acids long. The CDR3, as DNA: TGCAGCGTTGGGGGGGTCGAATCCTACGAACAGTACTTC. The encoded protein is CSVGGVESYEQYF.

This sequence joins TRBV2 and TRBJ2-1, with D possibly matching TRBD2 (6 bases). The germline V gene has CDR1 SNHLY and CDR2 FYNNEI. V was pared by 4 bases and J by 9 bases, with 7 bases between. The CDR3 totals 11 residues. CDR3 sequence: CASSGGIEQFF. CDR3 DNA: TGTGCCAGCAGTGGCGGGATTGAGCAGTTCTTC.

The sample holds many counts of this clonotype. The chain is built from TRBV20-1 and TRBJ2-1; 7 positions agree with TRBD2. This CDR3 has 14 amino acids. Per the germline V gene, CDR1 is DFQATT and CDR2 is SNEGSKA (reference sequence). V shed 3 bases and J 5 bases; nucleotides not matched to a gene: 7. The DNA for the CDR3 is TGCAGTGCTAGTCCCGCCCGGGGGGACAATGAGCAGTTCTTC. It specifies CSASPARGDNEQFF.